This T cell receptor beta chain emerged from a study of OX40 agonist ivuxolimab in advanced cancers. The assay was immunoSEQ multiplex PCR, and TCRdb's table has in-frame clones only and misses some. The sample carries 52,000 or so clones, around 85% recorded once. This clone has just one count. The CDR3 loop spans 13 amino acids. Per the germline V gene, CDR1 is GTSNPN and CDR2 is SVGIG (reference sequence). Trimming took off 3 bases at V and 4 bases at J, with 13 bases between the two ends. The source was CD4+ or CD8+ T cells sorted from blood, collected in a trial of the OX40 agonist ivuxolimab. This sequence was found in an adult with an advanced solid tumor such as melanoma, head and neck, liver or kidney cancer. The chain uses TRBV30 and TRBJ2-7, with D possibly TRBD1 on 5 matching bases. The CDR3 DNA is TGTGCCTGGAGATGGCCAGGGAAGTACGAGCAGTACTTC. Its translation: CAWRWPGKYEQYF.